This T cell receptor (beta chain) appears in the sequencing data of a study of OX40 agonist ivuxolimab in advanced cancers. Study in general: Partial responses were achieved by three patients, of whom one had hepatocellular carcinoma and two had cutaneous melanoma. The study's findings and limits: Compared with CD4+, CD8+ T cells on average had more expanded clones.

From germline, CDR1 is SGHVS and CDR2 FNYEAQ. The CDR3 has 14 residues if both end residues are counted. This table comes from immunoSEQ multiplex PCR, and its TCRdb copy is limited to in-frame clones, with some not included. The table shows around 77,000 clones, with about nine tenths occurring only once. Worth noting for this clone: Its antigen is still unknown. It is unclear where the CDR3 begins or ends on the DNA, so no DNA is shown, and the CDR3 is as TCRdb lists it.

This TCR derives from an adult with an advanced solid tumor such as melanoma, head and neck, liver or kidney cancer. This chain uses TRBV7-6 with TRBJ2-1; the table names TRBD1, a call not compared with the DNA. The sample was CD4+ or CD8+ T cells sorted from blood, taken in a trial of the OX40 agonist ivuxolimab. CDR3 loop: CASSPRGWAQGIIF.